These T cell receptor beta chains were read from a single sample in a study of vaccination and CD4 T cells after COVID-19. TCRdb fed the PCR reads into MiXCR, producing one record per CDR3 protein. Counted here are around 10,000 distinct CDR3 sequences, approximately 50% occurring once; the ten biggest clones make up approximately 20%. Their target antigens are unknown. The sample taken for sequencing was CD4+ T cells from blood, cultured in vitro. Receptors were obtained from a human donor who had recovered from COVID-19. Both conserved end residues are part of each CDR3. The D gene is left open where the match is weak. Only some rows state a clone size, as once, few, many or a class for expanded clones.

V,D,J,size,CDR3,DNA
TRBV20-1,TRBD1,TRBJ1-5,few,CSASDRDGNQPQHF,TGCAGTGCGTCGGACAGGGACGGCAATCAGCCCCAGCATTTT
TRBV12-5,NA,TRBJ2-2,NA,CASGLYGELFF,TGTGCTAGTGGACTTTACGGGGAGCTGTTTTTT
TRBV10-3,NA,TRBJ1-2,NA,CAISEKGGYGYTF,TGTGCCATCAGTGAGAAGGGGGGCTATGGCTACACCTTC
TRBV29-1,TRBD1,TRBJ1-2,NA,CSVDGTGLNYGYTF,TGCAGCGTTGACGGGACAGGGCTTAACTATGGCTACACCTTC
TRBV20-1,NA,TRBJ1-2,medium-sized,CSARDLGAGLYGYTF,TGCAGTGCTAGAGATCTTGGGGCAGGGCTTTATGGCTACACCTTC
TRBV10-2,TRBD1,TRBJ1-2,NA,CASSAPDRGQYGYTF,TGCGCCAGCAGTGCCCCGGACAGGGGGCAATATGGCTACACCTTC
TRBV20-1,NA,TRBJ1-1,NA,CSARAPVGNTEAFF,TGCAGTGCTAGAGCCCCGGTGGGGAACACTGAAGCTTTCTTT
TRBV30,NA,TRBJ2-7,NA,CAWSEGPVGLPYEQYF,TGTGCCTGGAGTGAAGGACCCGTGGGCCTCCCCTACGAGCAGTACTTC
TRBV12-3/TRBV12-4,NA,TRBJ1-5,NA,CASSLEGQPQHF,TGTGCCAGCAGTTTAGAGGGTCAGCCCCAGCATTTT
TRBV6-5,NA,TRBJ2-2,NA,CASSYSDLAGELFF,TGTGCCAGCAGTTACTCAGATTTGGCCGGGGAGCTGTTTTTT
TRBV20-1,TRBD1,TRBJ2-2,NA,CSAREPGQDNTGELFF,TGCAGTGCTAGAGAACCCGGACAGGACAACACCGGGGAGCTGTTTTTT
TRBV7-2,NA,TRBJ2-1,few,CASSLVGGYNEQFF,TGTGCCAGCAGCTTGGTTGGGGGTTACAATGAGCAGTTCTTC
TRBV11-3,NA,TRBJ2-2,NA,CASSLTRGGTGELFF,TGTGCCAGCAGCTTAACGCGGGGCGGAACCGGGGAGCTGTTTTTT
TRBV14,NA,TRBJ1-5,NA,CASSRNSYQPQHF,TGTGCCAGCAGCCGGAACAGCTATCAGCCCCAGCATTTT
TRBV15,TRBD2,TRBJ2-3,NA,CATSRPGTSGDNTQYF,TGTGCCACCAGCAGACCTGGGACTAGCGGGGATAATACGCAGTATTTT
TRBV6-2/TRBV6-3,TRBD1,TRBJ2-1,NA,CASSRDRGRGEQFF,TGTGCCAGCAGTCGGGACAGGGGGCGAGGTGAGCAGTTCTTC
TRBV11-3,NA,TRBJ1-1,NA,CASSLGLNTEAFF,TGTGCCAGCAGCTTGGGACTGAACACTGAAGCTTTCTTT
TRBV11-2,TRBD1,TRBJ1-2,few,CASSLRGQGRNYGYTF,TGTGCCAGCAGCTTGAGGGGGCAGGGGAGGAACTATGGCTACACCTTC
TRBV6-2/TRBV6-3,TRBD2,TRBJ2-3,few,CASRESGGDTQYF,TGTGCCAGCAGGGAGAGCGGGGGGGATACGCAGTATTTT
TRBV11-3,NA,TRBJ2-2,NA,CASSFEIADTGELFF,TGTGCCAGCAGCTTCGAAATAGCGGACACCGGGGAGCTGTTTTTT
TRBV30,NA,TRBJ2-1,few,CAWSGDFQTDEQFF,TGTGCCTGGAGTGGAGACTTTCAGACCGATGAGCAGTTCTTC
TRBV18,NA,TRBJ1-5,large,CASSAGYLNQPQHF,TGTGCCAGCTCAGCAGGTTATCTCAATCAGCCCCAGCATTTT
TRBV5-4,TRBD1,TRBJ2-7,NA,CASSLDGTGVYEQYF,TGTGCCAGCAGCTTGGATGGGACAGGGGTTTACGAGCAGTACTTC
TRBV27,NA,TRBJ1-6,few,CASSWRKTGSYNSPLHF,TGTGCCAGCAGTTGGCGAAAGACAGGCTCCTATAATTCACCCCTCCACTTT
TRBV19,TRBD1,TRBJ2-2,NA,CASTSQGASTGELFF,TGTGCCAGTACCTCCCAGGGGGCGTCCACCGGGGAGCTGTTTTTT
TRBV2,NA,TRBJ1-1,few,CASRGTRGITEAFF,TGTGCCAGCAGGGGGACAAGGGGAATCACTGAAGCTTTCTTT
TRBV2,TRBD1,TRBJ1-5,few,CASSGTGDNQPQHF,TGTGCCAGCAGCGGGACAGGGGACAATCAGCCCCAGCATTTT
TRBV20-1,TRBD1,TRBJ2-7,NA,CSGTGAYEQYF,TGCAGTGGGACAGGGGCCTACGAGCAGTACTTC
TRBV7-9,NA,TRBJ2-1,NA,CASSRTREQFF,TGTGCCAGCAGTCGTACTAGGGAGCAGTTCTTC
TRBV19,TRBD1,TRBJ1-1,NA,CASSTDRGTEAFF,TGTGCCAGTAGTACGGACAGGGGCACTGAAGCTTTCTTT
TRBV27,NA,TRBJ1-1,few,CASSLLGPTEAFF,TGTGCCAGCAGTTTATTGGGGCCCACTGAAGCTTTCTTT
TRBV11-2,NA,TRBJ1-2,NA,CASSLEGAGYTF,TGTGCCAGCAGCTTAGAAGGGGCTGGCTACACCTTC
TRBV7-7,TRBD1,TRBJ1-2,NA,CASSPHPPGQGARGYTF,TGTGCTAGCAGCCCGCACCCTCCGGGACAGGGGGCGCGGGGCTACACCTTC
TRBV9,NA,TRBJ1-5,NA,CASSVSWDSNQPQHF,TGTGCCAGCAGCGTTAGCTGGGACAGCAATCAGCCCCAGCATTTT
TRBV6-1,NA,TRBJ1-1,NA,CASNFPGTEAFF,TGTGCCAGCAATTTTCCGGGCACTGAAGCTTTCTTT
TRBV7-8,TRBD2,TRBJ2-1,few,CASSLERTSSHNEQFF,TGTGCCAGCAGCTTAGAGAGGACTAGCAGTCACAATGAGCAGTTCTTC
TRBV6-2/TRBV6-3,TRBD2,TRBJ2-2,NA,CASSYSSGALNTGELFF,TGTGCCAGCAGTTACTCGAGCGGGGCATTAAACACCGGGGAGCTGTTTTTT
TRBV6-5,NA,TRBJ1-5,few,CASSYSVDNNQPQHF,TGTGCCAGCAGTTACTCGGTGGACAACAATCAGCCCCAGCATTTT
TRBV7-2,NA,TRBJ1-2,NA,CATSLGWGNYGYTF,TGTGCCACCAGCTTAGGGTGGGGTAACTATGGCTACACCTTC
TRBV20-1,NA,TRBJ1-5,large,CSARDIQEGANQPQHF,TGCAGTGCTAGAGACATACAGGAAGGGGCCAATCAGCCCCAGCATTTT
TRBV18,TRBD2,TRBJ2-3,NA,CASSPGTSGGPVGDTQYF,TGTGCCAGCTCACCAGGGACTAGCGGGGGCCCCGTGGGAGATACGCAGTATTTT
TRBV12-3/TRBV12-4,NA,TRBJ1-5,few,CASSYTPGQRGRQPQHF,TGTGCCAGCAGTTACACCCCAGGCCAGAGGGGACGTCAGCCCCAGCATTTT
TRBV30,NA,TRBJ1-1,NA,CACLQDSRNEAFF,TGTGCCTGTTTACAGGACAGCCGAAATGAAGCTTTCTTT
TRBV11-3,NA,TRBJ1-1,NA,CASSLQGAEAFF,TGTGCCAGCAGCCTACAAGGGGCTGAAGCTTTCTTT
TRBV7-9,NA,TRBJ2-3,once,CASSPPPGMNPTQYF,TGTGCCAGCAGCCCCCCTCCTGGGATGAACCCGACGCAGTATTTT
TRBV2,NA,TRBJ1-2,few,CASSEEGTLGYTF,TGTGCCAGCAGTGAGGAGGGAACGCTAGGCTACACCTTC
TRBV27,NA,TRBJ1-5,NA,CASTRAGSNQPQHF,TGTGCCAGCACGCGGGCAGGGAGCAATCAGCCCCAGCATTTT
TRBV10-3,TRBD1,TRBJ1-1,NA,CAIRETGSNTEAFF,TGTGCCATCAGAGAGACAGGGTCGAACACTGAAGCTTTCTTT
TRBV6-2/TRBV6-3,NA,TRBJ2-7,NA,CASRPTDFLREQYF,TGTGCCAGCAGGCCGACAGATTTCCTACGGGAGCAGTACTTC
TRBV20-1,TRBD1,TRBJ1-2,NA,CSAMTGGYGYTF,TGCAGTGCCATGACAGGGGGCTATGGCTACACCTTC
TRBV19,NA,TRBJ1-1,NA,CASSIGGQVLGEDTEAFF,TGTGCCAGTAGTATCGGGGGACAAGTACTCGGCGAGGACACTGAAGCTTTCTTT
TRBV6-1,TRBD1,TRBJ1-1,NA,CASSEPAGGNTEAFF,TGTGCCAGCAGTGAACCCGCAGGGGGCAACACTGAAGCTTTCTTT
TRBV10-3,NA,TRBJ2-1,once,CAISEGRLGGEQFF,TGTGCCATCAGTGAGGGAAGACTAGGGGGTGAGCAGTTCTTC
TRBV7-9,NA,TRBJ2-1,once,CASSLERLLYNEQFF,TGTGCCAGCAGCTTAGAAAGGCTACTCTACAATGAGCAGTTCTTC
TRBV7-8,NA,TRBJ1-1,NA,CASSVIENTEAFF,TGTGCCAGCAGTGTGATAGAGAACACTGAAGCTTTCTTT
TRBV6-5,NA,TRBJ1-6,few,CASSYAPASQGSNSPLHF,TGTGCCAGCAGTTACGCCCCAGCCTCCCAGGGGAGTAATTCACCCCTCCACTTT
TRBV19,TRBD1,TRBJ2-1,NA,CASSIDSSQGSLNEQFF,TGTGCCAGTAGTATAGACTCTTCACAGGGGTCCCTCAATGAGCAGTTCTTC
TRBV4-3,NA,TRBJ2-1,NA,CASSQDVGGAVHNEQFF,TGCGCCAGCAGCCAAGATGTTGGGGGGGCGGTCCACAATGAGCAGTTCTTC
TRBV6-1,TRBD2,TRBJ2-7,few,CASSELGLAVSREQYF,TGTGCCAGCAGTGAACTCGGACTAGCGGTGTCCAGGGAGCAGTACTTC
TRBV6-1,TRBD1,TRBJ2-2,NA,CATRDRVNTGELFF,TGTGCCACCCGGGACAGGGTGAACACCGGGGAGCTGTTTTTT